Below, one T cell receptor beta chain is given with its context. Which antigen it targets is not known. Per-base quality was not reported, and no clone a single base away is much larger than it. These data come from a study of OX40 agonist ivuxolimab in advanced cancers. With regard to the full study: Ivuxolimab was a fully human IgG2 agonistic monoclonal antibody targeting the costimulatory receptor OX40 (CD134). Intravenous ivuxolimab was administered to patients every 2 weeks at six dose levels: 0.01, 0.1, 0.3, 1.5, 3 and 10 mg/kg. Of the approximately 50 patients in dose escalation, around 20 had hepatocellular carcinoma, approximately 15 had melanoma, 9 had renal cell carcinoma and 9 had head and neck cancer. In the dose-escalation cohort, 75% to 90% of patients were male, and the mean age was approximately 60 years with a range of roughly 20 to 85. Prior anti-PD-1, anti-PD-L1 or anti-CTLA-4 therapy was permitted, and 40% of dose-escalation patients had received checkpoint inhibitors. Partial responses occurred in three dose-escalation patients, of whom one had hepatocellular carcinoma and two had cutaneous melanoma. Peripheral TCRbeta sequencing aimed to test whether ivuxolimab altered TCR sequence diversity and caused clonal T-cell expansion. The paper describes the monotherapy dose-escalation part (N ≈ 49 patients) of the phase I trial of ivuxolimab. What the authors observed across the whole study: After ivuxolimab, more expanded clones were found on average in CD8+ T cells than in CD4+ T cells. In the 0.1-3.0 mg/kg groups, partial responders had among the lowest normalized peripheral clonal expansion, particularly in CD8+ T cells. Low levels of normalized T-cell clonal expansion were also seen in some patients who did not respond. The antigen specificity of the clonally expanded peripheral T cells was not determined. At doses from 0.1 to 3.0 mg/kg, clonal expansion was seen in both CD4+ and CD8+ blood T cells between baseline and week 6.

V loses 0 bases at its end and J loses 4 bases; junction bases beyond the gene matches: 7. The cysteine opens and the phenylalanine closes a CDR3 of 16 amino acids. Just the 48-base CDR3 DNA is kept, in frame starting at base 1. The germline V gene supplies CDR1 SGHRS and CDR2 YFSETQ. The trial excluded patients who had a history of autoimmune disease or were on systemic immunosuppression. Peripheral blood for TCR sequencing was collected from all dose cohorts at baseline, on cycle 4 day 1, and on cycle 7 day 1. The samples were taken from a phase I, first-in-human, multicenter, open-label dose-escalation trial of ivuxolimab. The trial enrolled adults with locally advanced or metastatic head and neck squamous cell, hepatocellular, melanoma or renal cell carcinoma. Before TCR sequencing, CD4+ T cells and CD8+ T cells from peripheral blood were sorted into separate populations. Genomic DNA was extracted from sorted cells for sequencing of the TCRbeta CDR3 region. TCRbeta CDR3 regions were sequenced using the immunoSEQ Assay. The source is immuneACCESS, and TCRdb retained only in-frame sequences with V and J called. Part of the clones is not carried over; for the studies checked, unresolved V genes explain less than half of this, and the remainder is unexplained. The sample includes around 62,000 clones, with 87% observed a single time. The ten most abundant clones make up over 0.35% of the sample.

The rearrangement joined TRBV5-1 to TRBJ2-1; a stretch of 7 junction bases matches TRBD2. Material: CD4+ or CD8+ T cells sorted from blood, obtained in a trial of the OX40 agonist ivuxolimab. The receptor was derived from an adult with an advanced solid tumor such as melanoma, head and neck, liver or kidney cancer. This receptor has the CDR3 CASSLAPTGGYNEQFF. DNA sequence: TGCGCCAGCAGCTTGGCCCCGACGGGGGGTTACAATGAGCAGTTCTTC.